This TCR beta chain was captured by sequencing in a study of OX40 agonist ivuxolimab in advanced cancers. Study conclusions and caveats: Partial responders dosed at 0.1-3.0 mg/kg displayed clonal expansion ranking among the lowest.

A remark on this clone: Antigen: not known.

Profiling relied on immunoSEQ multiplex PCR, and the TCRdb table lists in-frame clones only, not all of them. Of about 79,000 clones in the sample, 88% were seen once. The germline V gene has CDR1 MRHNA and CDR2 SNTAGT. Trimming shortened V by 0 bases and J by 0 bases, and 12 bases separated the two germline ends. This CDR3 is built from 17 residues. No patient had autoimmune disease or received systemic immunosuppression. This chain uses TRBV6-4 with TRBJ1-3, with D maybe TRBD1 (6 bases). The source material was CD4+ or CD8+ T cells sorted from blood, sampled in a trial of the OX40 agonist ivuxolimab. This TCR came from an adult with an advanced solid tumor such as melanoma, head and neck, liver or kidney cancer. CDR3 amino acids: CASSDSMDSASGNTIYF. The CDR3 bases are TGTGCCAGCAGTGACTCGATGGACAGCGCCTCTGGAAACACCATATATTTT.